These 27 T cell receptor beta chains came from one sample sequenced in a study of CD8+ T cells in alopecia areata. RNA extraction and reverse transcription yielded cDNA as sequencing template. Using immunoSEQ multiplex PCR, the repertoire was profiled, and TCRdb retains in-frame clones only, with some absent. Among approximately 200,000 clones listed, 45% to 75% were seen once. Treatment defined: oral pan-JAK inhibitor, 5-10 mg twice daily. Here the sequenced sample was CD4+ T cells sorted from blood, taken at week 4, from a patient treated with tofacitinib. These receptor sequences come from a human donor with alopecia areata.

This clone was seen only a few times. CDR3 protein: CASSQDLTYTQYF. CDR3 bases: TGCGCCAGCAGCCAAGATCTGACTTATACGCAGTATTTT. The rearrangement links TRBV4-3 to TRBJ2-3; D uncertain. From germline, CDR1 is LGHNA and CDR2 YSLEER. The CDR3 loop spans 13 amino acids. Trimming stripped 0 bases from V and 7 bases from J, with 8 bases between.

CDR3: CASSPRLVQETQYF. CDR3 DNA sequence: TGTGCCAGCAGCCCGCGACTAGTACAAGAGACCCAGTACTTC. V gene TRBV11-2 combines with J gene TRBJ2-5; possibly TRBD2 for D (6 bases). The CDR3 is 14 amino acids. Trimming removed 5 bases at V and 2 bases at J, with 12 bases between. Germline V CDR1 and CDR2: SGHAT, FQNNGV.

The V gene is TRBV6-5, the J gene TRBJ1-1; no definite D call. Germline V lookup: CDR1 MNHEY, CDR2 SVGAGI. Trimming took off 5 bases at V and 7 bases at J, with 11 bases between the two ends. The CDR3 sequence is 12 residues long. The CDR3 nucleotides read TGTGCCAGCAGTCGGACGTACCATGAAGCTTTCTTT. Translated: CASSRTYHEAFF.

This chain connects TRBV5-1 to TRBJ2-2, with D perhaps being TRBD1 or TRBD2 (5 bases each). Trimming removed 2 bases at V and 5 bases at J, with 19 bases between. Germline V lookup: CDR1 SGHRS, CDR2 YFSETQ. There are 17 residues in the CDR3. CDR3 in DNA: TGCGCCAGCAGCTTTAGTGGCCTGACGGGGCGAACCGGGGAGCTGTTTTTT. Translation: CASSFSGLTGRTGELFF. Complete variable domain (other parts from reference TRBV5-1 and TRBJ2-2): KAGVTQTPRYLIKTRGQQVTLSCSPISGHRSVSWYQQTPGQGLQFLFEYFSETQRNKGNFPGRFSGRQFSNSRSEMNVSTLELGDSALYLCASSFSGLTGRTGELFFGEGSRLTVL.

This clone was detected a few times. The chain links TRBV28 to TRBJ2-7; D is tentatively TRBD1 or TRBD2 (5 bases each). This CDR3 has 15 amino acids. The ends were cut back, 6 bases at V and 0 bases at J, with 15 bases in the middle. Germline-derived CDR1 and CDR2 are MDHEN and SYDVKM. DNA of the CDR3: TGTGCCAGCAGCCCTCGGGGCGGTACCTCCTACGAGCAGTACTTC. Protein product: CASSPRGGTSYEQYF.

This clone turned up a few times. V usage is TRBV9 and J usage is TRBJ2-1; D is unresolved. V was pared by 4 bases and J by 6 bases, with 20 bases between. Germline-derived CDR1 and CDR2 are SGDLS and YYNGEE. This CDR3 comprises 16 residues. The CDR3 DNA is TGTGCCAGCAGCTTAGCTTCTTCCGCCCCCCCCAATGAGCAGTTCTTC. It translates to CASSLASSAPPNEQFF.

This chain joins TRBV4-2 and TRBJ1-3; unclear D gene. The germline V and J ends were trimmed by 1 base and 0 bases, with 10 bases remaining between them. The CDR3 spans 16 residues. CDR1 is LGHNA and CDR2 is YNFKEQ in the germline V gene. The DNA for the CDR3 is TGTGCCAGCAGCCAAGTATCGCAGAGCTCTGGAAACACCATATATTTT. Translated: CASSQVSQSSGNTIYF.

The V and J genes are TRBV12-5 and TRBJ1-2, with a tentative D call TRBD1 (5 bases). Germline V gives CDR1 LGHNT, CDR2 FRNRAP. The CDR3 runs 13 residues. Trimming stripped 3 bases from V and 6 bases from J, with 11 bases between. Written as DNA, the CDR3 is TGTGCTAGTGGTTTAAAGGGGAGTCATGGCTACACCTTC. This sequence encodes CASGLKGSHGYTF.

The V call is TRBV2, the J call TRBJ2-4; 10 bases are a match to TRBD2. Unmatched junction bases numbered 4, after V lost 5 bases and J lost 6 bases. Germline CDR1 SNHLY, CDR2 FYNNEI. This CDR3 is 14 amino acids long. The CDR3 region is CASSSSGGLNIQYF. CDR3 nucleotide sequence: TGTGCCAGCAGTTCTAGCGGGGGTTTAAACATTCAGTACTTC.

The V gene is TRBV30, the J gene TRBJ1-1; 8 bases match TRBD1. Germline V gives CDR1 GTSNPN, CDR2 SVGIG (reference sequence). This CDR3 is 14 amino acids long. J gave up 1 base and V 7 bases, and 8 bases lay outside the gene matches. The CDR3 protein is CASTRQGPNTEAFF. CDR3 bases: TGTGCCTCTACCCGACAGGGGCCGAACACTGAAGCTTTCTTT. Combining the CDR3 with reference TRBV30 and TRBJ1-1 gives the whole variable domain SQTIHQWPATLVQPVGSPLSLECTVEGTSNPNLYWYRQAAGRGLQLLFYSVGIGQISSEVPQNLSASRPQDRQFILSSKKLLLSDSGFYLCASTRQGPNTEAFFGQGTRLTVV.

This chain connects TRBV7-9 to TRBJ2-1, with a tentative D call TRBD2 (6 bases). Germline V CDR1 and CDR2: SEHNR, FQNEAQ (reference sequence). The CDR3 spans 16 residues. V dropped 3 bases and J dropped 7 bases, with 19 bases sitting between them. This CDR3 is CASSFTRGGRRNEQFF. The CDR3, as DNA: TGTGCCAGCAGCTTCACTAGGGGAGGTCGAAGGAATGAGCAGTTCTTC.

V is TRBV29-1 and J is TRBJ2-5, with TRBD1 as a possible D gene (6 bases). With 4 bases removed from V and 1 base from J, the gap between germline ends came to 13 bases. Germline CDR1 is SQVTM and CDR2 is ANQGSEA. The CDR3 extends over 14 amino acids. CDR3 in DNA: TGCAGCGTTGGGAAAGGACAGTTCCAAGAGACCCAGTACTTC. Residues: CSVGKGQFQETQYF.

This chain joins TRBV9 and TRBJ2-3; 11 bases are shared with TRBD2. The length of the CDR3 is 16 residues. In germline, CDR1 is SGDLS, CDR2 YYNGEE. V was clipped by 4 bases and J by 5 bases; unmatched bases: 9. The CDR3 coding sequence is TGTGCCAGCAGCACTCGAACGGGACTAGCGGTAGATACGCAGTATTTT. Translation gives CASSTRTGLAVDTQYF.

This clone has just a few counts. The CDR3 loop reads CATSRDWAGEQFF. CDR3 bases: TGTGCCACCAGCAGAGATTGGGCGGGCGAGCAGTTCTTC. This sequence joins TRBV15 and TRBJ2-1, with D perhaps matching TRBD2 (5 bases). The CDR3 sequence is 13 residues long. Germline loops: CDR1 LNHNV, CDR2 YYDKDF (reference sequence). V was trimmed by 0 bases and J by 10 bases, leaving 10 bases between them.

J is TRBJ2-5 and V is TRBV30; D is uncertain. The CDR3 has 11 residues. CDR1 is GTSNPN, CDR2 SVGIG, per germline (reference sequence). V was cut by 2 bases and J by 2 bases, with 3 bases left in between. The CDR3 is CAWSSQETQYF. CDR3 in DNA: TGTGCCTGGAGTTCGCAAGAGACCCAGTACTTC.

Notes on this clone: Other DNA sequences from this sample encode an identical CDR3 as well. The chain has TRBV4-1 and TRBJ1-2; D ambiguous. Germline loops: CDR1 MGHRA, CDR2 YSYEKL. CDR3 length: 13 residues. V was cut by 1 base and J by 2 bases, with 5 bases left in between. The CDR3 DNA sequence: TGCGCCAGCAGCCAAGCCGGGAACTATGGCTACACCTTC. Its translation: CASSQAGNYGYTF.

The rearrangement joins TRBV7-9 to TRBJ1-2; D remains unclear. The CDR3 is made up of 12 amino acids. Germline V gives CDR1 SEHNR, CDR2 FQNEAQ (reference sequence). Trimming left V 1 base short and J 8 bases short, with 8 bases between. CDR3 sequence (DNA): TGTGCCAGCAGCTTAGAGTCGAGGGGCTACACCTTC. Residues: CASSLESRGYTF.

This clone was recorded a few times. The rearrangement joins TRBV7-8 to TRBJ1-5; D is uncertain. Deletions cut 2 bases from V and 0 bases from J, with 8 bases between. In germline, CDR1 is SGHVS, CDR2 FQNEAQ. The CDR3 sequence is 15 residues long. CDR3 amino acids: CASSLWVNSNQPQHF. CDR3 DNA: TGTGCCAGCAGCTTATGGGTAAATAGCAATCAGCCCCAGCATTTT.

The V and J genes are TRBV29-1 and TRBJ1-1; D may be TRBD1 (5 bases). The germline V gene has CDR1 SQVTM and CDR2 ANQGSEA. The V end was cut by 1 base, the J end by 5 bases, with 8 bases between. This CDR3 comprises 12 residues. The CDR3 sequence is CSVEGQGTEAFF. The CDR3 nucleotides are TGCAGCGTTGAAGGGCAGGGAACTGAAGCTTTCTTT.

V and J are TRBV5-1 and TRBJ2-6, with D perhaps matching TRBD1 (6 bases). V lost 1 base and J 3 bases, leaving 11 bases between the germline ends. Germline CDR1 is SGHRS and CDR2 is YFSETQ. CDR3 length equals 16 residues. The CDR3, as DNA: TGCGCCAGCAGCTTGTGGGCAGGGGATGGGGCCAACGTCCTGACTTTC. Its protein product is CASSLWAGDGANVLTF.

This clone occurred a few times. V gene TRBV10-3 combines with J gene TRBJ2-1, with 8 positions matching TRBD1. J was trimmed by 10 bases and V by 4 bases; bases with no gene match: 9. This CDR3 region has 14 residues. The germline CDR1 and CDR2 sequences are ENHRY and SYGVKD. The CDR3 loop reads CAISGLGTGGEQFF. The CDR3 DNA follows: TGTGCCATCAGTGGTCTAGGGACAGGTGGAGAGCAGTTCTTC.

V and J are TRBV25-1 and TRBJ1-2, with 10 positions matching TRBD1. CDR1 and CDR2 (germline): MGHDK, SYGVNS. The CDR3 is made up of 16 amino acids. The ends lost 2 bases at V and 3 bases at J; junction bases unmatched: 6. As DNA, the CDR3 is TGTGCCAGCAGTGAAGTAGGGGGACAGGGGCACTATGGCTACACCTTC. It codes for CASSEVGGQGHYGYTF.

The chain combines TRBV5-4 with TRBJ2-5; D ambiguous. There are 15 residues in the CDR3. From germline, CDR1 is SGHNT and CDR2 YYREEE (reference sequence). Trimming shortened V by 2 bases and J by 2 bases, and 13 bases separated the two germline ends. Written as DNA, the CDR3 is TGTGCCAGCAGCTTAAGGTTTTCCCCACAAGAGACCCAGTACTTC. The encoded protein is CASSLRFSPQETQYF.

A note on this clone: At the DNA level, this CDR3 is encoded by other sequences in the same sample as well. The gene calls are TRBV29-1 and TRBJ1-1, with D maybe TRBD1 (5 bases). V lost 2 bases and J lost 0, with 7 bases in between. This CDR3 has 13 residues. The germline V gene has CDR1 SQVTM and CDR2 ANQGSEA. This CDR3 reads CSVERTLNTEAFF. CDR3 nucleotides: TGCAGCGTTGAACGGACACTGAACACTGAAGCTTTCTTT.

This clone appeared many times. V and J are TRBV28 and TRBJ2-5; D perhaps matches TRBD2 (6 bases). The CDR3 has 13 amino acids. Germline V lookup: CDR1 MDHEN, CDR2 SYDVKM. V was trimmed by 6 bases and J by 1 base, leaving 9 bases between them. The CDR3 loop is CASRRDFQETQYF. The CDR3 DNA reads TGTGCCAGCAGGCGGGACTTCCAAGAGACCCAGTACTTC.

About this clone itself: Distinct nucleotide sequences in the sample also encode this CDR3. The chain uses TRBV30 and TRBJ2-5; 8 nucleotides match TRBD2. Germline CDR1 and CDR2: GTSNPN and SVGIG (reference sequence). V lost 5 bases to trimming and J lost 2 bases; unmatched junction nucleotides: 4. The CDR3 loop spans 13 amino acids. The CDR3 DNA reads TGTGCCTGGCGGGGGGGAAGACAAGAGACCCAGTACTTC. Encoded protein: CAWRGGRQETQYF.

This chain connects TRBV18 to TRBJ1-6; no clear D. Trimming pared 2 bases from V and 10 bases from J, leaving 9 bases between. Germline-derived CDR1 and CDR2 are KGHSH and LQKENI. The CDR3 extends over 13 amino acids. CDR3: CASSPDQKSPLHF. CDR3 in DNA: TGTGCCAGCTCACCAGACCAGAAGTCACCCCTCCACTTT.